This passage covers 28 T cell receptor beta chains from one sample sequenced in a study of T cell responses to AZD1222 COVID-19 vaccine. Libraries were prepared by immunoSEQ multiplex PCR; TCRdb keeps only in-frame clonotypes and omits some of them. The sample includes about 73,000 clones, 80% seen only once; the top ten take around 45%. The sample was peripheral blood, taken 28 days after the second AZD1222 dose. These receptors originate from an adult who received the AZD1222 COVID-19 vaccine.

V usage is TRBV19 and J usage is TRBJ2-1; D is unclear. The CDR3 runs 16 residues. The germline gives CDR1 LNHDA, CDR2 SQIVND (reference sequence). V dropped 1 base and J dropped 1 base, with 11 bases sitting between them. The CDR3 DNA reads as TGTGCCAGTAGTATAGGACTCAACCCTTCCTACAATGAGCAGTTCTTC. Translation: CASSIGLNPSYNEQFF.

The chain carries TRBV7-2 and TRBJ2-1; TRBD2 matches 7 bases. This CDR3 region has 15 residues. Trimming cost V 2 bases and J 2 bases; bases outside gene matches: 3. From germline, CDR1 is SGHTA and CDR2 FQGNSA. In DNA, the CDR3 is TGTGCCAGCAGCTTAACCCTAGCGGCCTACAATGAGCAGTTCTTC. Amino acid sequence: CASSLTLAAYNEQFF. Based on the CDR3 plus reference TRBV7-2 and TRBJ2-1, the full variable domain is GAGVSQSPSNKVTEKGKDVELRCDPISGHTALYWYRQSLGQGLEFLIYFQGNSAPDKSGLPSDRFSAERTGGSVSTLTIQRTQQEDSAVYLCASSLTLAAYNEQFFGPGTRLTVL.

The CDR3 region is CASSQEEKGASYTF. For the CDR3, the DNA is TGCGCCAGCAGCCAAGAGGAAAAGGGGGCAAGCTACACCTTC. The chain links TRBV4-1 to TRBJ1-2; 7 nucleotides line up with TRBD1. The J segment lost 9 bases and the V segment lost 0 bases, leaving 7 bases of the junction unmatched. CDR1 and CDR2 (germline): MGHRA, YSYEKL. The CDR3 extends over 14 amino acids.

This chain uses TRBV24-1 with TRBJ1-1; D is ambiguous. V was cut by 7 bases and J by 3 bases, with 11 bases left in between. Looked up from germline, CDR1 is KGHDR and CDR2 is SFDVKD. The CDR3 has 13 amino acids. CDR3 nucleotides: TGTGCCACCAGGGGCGAGGGCCACACTGAAGCTTTCTTT. This sequence encodes CATRGEGHTEAFF.

This sequence joins TRBV6-4 and TRBJ2-6; possible D gene TRBD1, 5 bases. This CDR3 is 16 amino acids long. Germline values: CDR1 MRHNA, CDR2 SNTAGT. The V end was cut by 2 bases, the J end by 3 bases, with 11 bases between. CDR3 amino acids: CASSDGQLGGANVLTF. The CDR3 region has the DNA TGTGCCAGCAGTGACGGACAATTAGGTGGGGCCAACGTCCTGACTTTC.

CDR3 bases: TGTGCCAGCAGTTACAGCGGGGGGGCCGAGACCCAGTACTTC. It codes for CASSYSGGAETQYF. The chain recombines TRBV7-2 with TRBJ2-5, with 10 bases identical to TRBD2. The V gene end was trimmed by 6 bases and the J gene end by 5 bases; junction bases not matched to a gene: 6. This CDR3 has 14 amino acids. Per germline, CDR1 SGHTA and CDR2 FQGNSA.

This clone was seen once. The V and J genes are TRBV19 and TRBJ1-4; 8 bases agree with TRBD1. This CDR3 is built from 13 residues. V lost 6 bases to trimming and J lost 8 bases; unmatched junction nucleotides: 5. Looked up from germline, CDR1 is LNHDA and CDR2 is SQIVND (reference sequence). DNA of the CDR3: TGTGCCAGTAGCATGGGACAGGTCGAAAAACTGTTTTTT. Its protein product is CASSMGQVEKLFF. The full variable domain, in which reference TRBV19 and TRBJ1-4 provide the parts outside the CDR3, is DGGITQSPKYLFRKEGQNVTLSCEQNLNHDAMYWYRQDPGQGLRLIYYSQIVNDFQKGDIAEGYSVSREKKESFPLTVTSAQKNPTAFYLCASSMGQVEKLFFGSGTQLSVL.

The chain couples TRBV6-5 to TRBJ2-6; no firm D call. The germline V and J ends were trimmed by 6 bases and 0 bases, with 6 bases remaining between them. Germline V gene data show CDR1 as MNHEY and CDR2 as SVGAGI. This CDR3 comprises 14 residues. CDR3 residues: CASRRASGANVLTF. Written as DNA, the CDR3 is TGTGCCAGCAGACGGGCCTCTGGGGCCAACGTCCTGACTTTC.

The rearrangement uses TRBV7-8 and TRBJ2-3; 7 bases line up with TRBD2. Trimming took 3 bases from V and 2 from J; bases not matched to a gene: 14. Looked up from germline, CDR1 is SGHVS and CDR2 is FQNEAQ. The CDR3 runs 18 residues. CDR3 amino acids: CASSFPVRAGEITDTQYF. For the CDR3, the DNA is TGTGCCAGCAGCTTCCCGGTCAGGGCGGGGGAGATCACAGATACGCAGTATTTT.

This sequence joins TRBV7-8 and TRBJ1-3; D not certain. The V and J ends lost 1 base and 7 bases respectively, with 8 bases between them. The CDR3 is made up of 13 amino acids. Germline V gene sequence: CDR1 SGHVS, CDR2 FQNEAQ. The CDR3 sequence: CASSLDLQNTIYF. The DNA for the CDR3 is TGTGCCAGCAGCTTAGATCTCCAGAACACCATATATTTT.

The chain combines TRBV3-1 (or the pseudogene TRBV3-2) with TRBJ2-7; 9 nucleotides line up with TRBD2. V was pared by 3 bases and J by 2 bases, with 2 bases of the junction left unmatched. Germline V gene data show CDR1 as LGHDT and CDR2 as YNNKEL (reference sequence). The CDR3 covers 14 residues. The CDR3 coding sequence is TGTGCCAGCAGCCATGGCGGGGGGGCCTACGAGCAGTACTTC. Translated: CASSHGGGAYEQYF.

The rearrangement links TRBV3-1 (or the pseudogene TRBV3-2) to TRBJ2-3; the match to TRBD2 covers 7 bases. Per the germline V gene, CDR1 is LGHDT and CDR2 is YNNKEL (reference sequence). This CDR3 has 13 residues. With V trimmed by 3 bases and J by 7 bases, 4 bases remained unmatched. CDR3 region: CASSQSRENTQYF. DNA of the CDR3: TGTGCCAGCAGCCAGTCGCGGGAGAATACGCAGTATTTT.

Ten or more counts support this clone. V usage is TRBV28 and J usage is TRBJ1-5; D uncertain. The CDR3 contains 14 residues. V gave up 2 bases and J gave up 2 bases, with 7 bases separating them. Germline V gives CDR1 MDHEN, CDR2 SYDVKM. CDR3 in DNA: TGTGCCAGCAGTTTAGGGTGGGGCAATCAGCCCCAGCATTTT. Translation: CASSLGWGNQPQHF.

The J gene is TRBJ1-5, the V gene TRBV19; D call uncertain. V was cut by 3 bases and J by 7 bases, with 10 bases left in between. Germline V gene sequence: CDR1 LNHDA, CDR2 SQIVND (reference sequence). The CDR3 has 13 amino acids. CDR3 residues: CASSIGVRQPQHF. Written as DNA, the CDR3 is TGTGCCAGTAGTATTGGAGTTAGACAGCCCCAGCATTTT. Complete variable domain (other parts from reference TRBV19 and TRBJ1-5): DGGITQSPKYLFRKEGQNVTLSCEQNLNHDAMYWYRQDPGQGLRLIYYSQIVNDFQKGDIAEGYSVSREKKESFPLTVTSAQKNPTAFYLCASSIGVRQPQHFGDGTRLSIL.

Written as DNA, the CDR3 is TGCGCCAGCAGCTTGCGAGTCTCAGGTGCGGGGAGCTCCTATAATTCACCCCTCCACTTT. Amino acid sequence: CASSLRVSGAGSSYNSPLHF. The chain recombines TRBV5-1 with TRBJ1-6, with unresolved D. Germline V gene data show CDR1 as SGHRS and CDR2 as YFSETQ. V lost 1 base and J lost 0, with 20 bases in between. The CDR3 runs to 20 residues.

The V and J genes are TRBV20-1 and TRBJ1-1; no firm D call. The V gene's germline CDR1 is DFQATT and CDR2 SNEGSKA (reference sequence). V dropped 1 base and J dropped 8 bases, with 8 bases sitting between them. The CDR3 is 11 amino acids. The CDR3 bases are TGCAGTGCTAGAGTCTGGACCGAAGCTTTCTTT. It specifies CSARVWTEAFF.

Here the CDR3 DNA reads TGTGCCAGCAGCGCTAGCGGGAGGACAGATACGCAGTATTTT. Translation gives CASSASGRTDTQYF. The J gene is TRBJ2-3, the V gene TRBV9, with 11 bases matching TRBD2. Germline lookup yields CDR1 SGDLS and CDR2 YYNGEE. After removal of 3 bases from V and 3 bases from J, the junction contained 0 bases not matched to a gene. The CDR3 covers 14 residues.

As DNA, the CDR3 is TGTGCCAGCAGCCGACAGGGTGGGACCTCCTACGAGCAGTACTTC. Translating it yields CASSRQGGTSYEQYF. J is TRBJ2-7 and V is TRBV6-5; 7 bases map to TRBD1. CDR1 and CDR2 (germline): MNHEY, SVGAGI. V lost 6 bases to trimming and J lost 0 bases; unmatched junction nucleotides: 8. This CDR3 contains 15 residues.

The gene calls are TRBV9 and TRBJ1-5; D is unresolved. V lost 0 bases and J 4 bases, leaving 20 bases between the germline ends. Germline loops: CDR1 SGDLS, CDR2 YYNGEE. This CDR3 has 18 residues. CDR3 nucleotide sequence: TGTGCCAGCAGCGTAGAGATGGATTTGGGAGTTGGTAATCAGCCCCAGCATTTT. Translating it yields CASSVEMDLGVGNQPQHF.

The chain is built from TRBV28 and TRBJ1-5, with D uncertain. V was clipped by 6 bases and J by 1 base, with 22 bases between them. The germline V gene encodes CDR1 MDHEN and CDR2 SYDVKM. The CDR3 sequence is 18 residues long. This CDR3 reads CASSQPLGVFGSNQPQHF. CDR3 sequence (DNA): TGTGCCAGCAGCCAACCCCTTGGCGTTTTTGGGAGCAATCAGCCCCAGCATTTT.

This sequence joins TRBV4-2 and TRBJ2-1; 7 bases are shared with TRBD2. Germline lookup yields CDR1 LGHNA and CDR2 YNFKEQ. V lost 0 bases, J lost 5 bases, and 10 bases stayed unmatched. CDR3 size: 17 residues. CDR3 amino acids: CASSQDQQGLADNEQFF. CDR3 sequence (DNA): TGTGCCAGCAGCCAAGATCAGCAGGGCCTAGCGGACAATGAGCAGTTCTTC.

The genes are TRBV3-1 (or the pseudogene TRBV3-2) and TRBJ1-4; the D gene is possibly TRBD1 (5 bases). CDR1 and CDR2 (germline): LGHDT, YNNKEL (reference sequence). The germline V and J ends were trimmed by 2 bases and 0 bases, with 13 bases remaining between them. The CDR3 has 17 residues. CDR3 loop: CASSQSGPGSTNEKLFF. The CDR3 DNA reads TGTGCCAGCAGCCAATCGGGACCAGGGTCAACTAATGAAAAACTGTTTTTT.

The rearrangement uses TRBV11-2 and TRBJ1-1; TRBD1 might be the D (5 bases). This CDR3 spans 14 amino acids. V lost 5 bases and J lost 1, with 11 bases in between. CDR1 is SGHAT and CDR2 is FQNNGV in the germline V gene. Written as DNA, the CDR3 is TGTGCCAGCAGCGCAGGACATTCGAACACTGAAGCTTTCTTT. It yields the protein CASSAGHSNTEAFF.

The rearrangement uses TRBV5-4 and TRBJ2-7, with 10 positions matching TRBD2. The CDR3 runs 14 residues. Looked up from germline, CDR1 is SGHNT and CDR2 is YYREEE (reference sequence). V shed 4 bases, J shed 7 bases, and the junction held 8 bases outside the gene matches. CDR3 sequence: CASSLSGGAQEQYF. The CDR3 bases are TGTGCCAGCAGCCTGAGCGGGGGGGCTCAGGAGCAGTACTTC.

This clone appeared once. The chain couples TRBV28 to TRBJ2-1; possible D gene TRBD2, 6 bases. V lost 7 bases to trimming and J lost 0 bases, with 13 bases between them. The CDR3 length is 15 residues. The germline V gene has CDR1 MDHEN and CDR2 SYDVKM. CDR3 bases: TGTGCCAGCACCGATCTCGGGAGCTCCTACAATGAGCAGTTCTTC. This sequence encodes CASTDLGSSYNEQFF. Using reference TRBV28 and TRBJ2-1 for the parts outside the CDR3, the full variable domain is DVKVTQSSRYLVKRTGEKVFLECVQDMDHENMFWYRQDPGLGLRLIYFSYDVKMKEKGDIPEGYSVSREKKERFSLILESASTNQTSMYLCASTDLGSSYNEQFFGPGTRLTVL.

The gene calls are TRBV30 and TRBJ2-7; 9 nucleotides line up with TRBD1. V lost 2 bases to trimming and J lost 3 bases; unmatched junction nucleotides: 5. From germline, CDR1 is GTSNPN and CDR2 SVGIG (reference sequence). CDR3 length: 14 amino acids. For the CDR3, the DNA is TGTGCCTGGAGTATACAGGGGGCTAACTACGAGCAGTACTTC. Translated: CAWSIQGANYEQYF.

The J gene is TRBJ1-2, the V gene TRBV7-9; D is possibly TRBD1 (6 bases). CDR3 length: 15 amino acids. V lost 6 bases, J lost 2 bases, and 16 bases lay in between. Germline CDR1 is SEHNR and CDR2 is FQNEAQ (reference sequence). The CDR3 protein is CASRPPGQKNYGYTF. The CDR3 DNA sequence: TGTGCCAGCAGGCCACCGGGACAAAAAAACTATGGCTACACCTTC.

V gene TRBV12-5 combines with J gene TRBJ2-3, with D uncertain. With 1 base removed from V and 2 bases from J, the gap between germline ends came to 4 bases. Germline V gives CDR1 LGHNT, CDR2 FRNRAP. The CDR3 consists of 13 residues. The CDR3 is CASGLGLTDTQYF. The CDR3 coding sequence is TGTGCTAGTGGTTTGGGACTCACAGATACGCAGTATTTT.